Listed below are T cell receptor beta chains from one sample, sequenced in a study of cytomegalovirus exposure and HLA in healthy donors. This table comes from immunoSEQ multiplex PCR, and its TCRdb copy is limited to in-frame clones, with some not included. The sample has around 300,000 clones; almost 85% are singletons. Sequenced material: PBMCs. The receptors here all came from a woman in her forties in good health and CMV-seropositive. Each CDR3 is given without its conserved first and last residue. The order of the fields is V gene, clone size, CDR3 length, J gene, CDR3 protein. Part of the rows lack a size; the others show once, few, many or a class for expanded clones.

v_call: TRBV4-3; clone_size: .; cdr3_length: 13; j_call: TRBJ2-5; cdr3_aa: ASSQESGGGETQY
v_call: TRBV4-1; clone_size: .; cdr3_length: 12; j_call: TRBJ1-5; cdr3_aa: ASSQEGTYQPQH
v_call: TRBV30; clone_size: .; cdr3_length: 12; j_call: TRBJ2-7; cdr3_aa: AWSGRLSSYEQY
v_call: TRBV6-5; clone_size: .; cdr3_length: 10; j_call: TRBJ1-1; cdr3_aa: ASQGVRTEAF
v_call: TRBV5-5; clone_size: .; cdr3_length: 13; j_call: TRBJ2-7; cdr3_aa: ASSLAQGAVYEQY
v_call: TRBV5-1; clone_size: .; cdr3_length: 15; j_call: TRBJ1-1; cdr3_aa: ASSLGSGGPMNTEAF
v_call: TRBV5-4; clone_size: .; cdr3_length: 12; j_call: TRBJ2-7; cdr3_aa: ASSLRSEVGEQY
v_call: TRBV4-3; clone_size: .; cdr3_length: 14; j_call: TRBJ2-1; cdr3_aa: ASSLEVPSGDNEQF
v_call: TRBV7-8; clone_size: .; cdr3_length: 15; j_call: TRBJ1-1; cdr3_aa: ASSSRGQEFMNTEAF
v_call: TRBV11-1; clone_size: .; cdr3_length: 14; j_call: TRBJ2-7; cdr3_aa: ASSSRGGRTNYEQY
v_call: TRBV7-3; clone_size: .; cdr3_length: 14; j_call: TRBJ2-3; cdr3_aa: ASSLKRAGDTDTQY
v_call: TRBV13; clone_size: .; cdr3_length: 14; j_call: TRBJ2-3; cdr3_aa: ASSLPGQDYTDTQY
v_call: TRBV7-9; clone_size: once; cdr3_length: 10; j_call: TRBJ2-7; cdr3_aa: AGFAGPNEQY
v_call: TRBV28; clone_size: .; cdr3_length: 14; j_call: TRBJ1-1; cdr3_aa: ASSPWTGGRNTEAF
v_call: TRBV4-2; clone_size: .; cdr3_length: 9; j_call: TRBJ2-7; cdr3_aa: ASSQSGEQY
v_call: TRBV6-5; clone_size: .; cdr3_length: 11; j_call: .; cdr3_aa: ASSTGEVYEQY
v_call: TRBV27; clone_size: once; cdr3_length: 16; j_call: TRBJ2-2; cdr3_aa: ASSLGTSGRIHTGELF
v_call: TRBV29-1; clone_size: .; cdr3_length: 14; j_call: TRBJ2-7; cdr3_aa: SVGGFTGVSSYEQY
v_call: TRBV7-2; clone_size: .; cdr3_length: 15; j_call: TRBJ2-3; cdr3_aa: ASSLESAGESTDTQY
v_call: TRBV9; clone_size: .; cdr3_length: 12; j_call: TRBJ2-7; cdr3_aa: ASSVGGERYEQY
v_call: TRBV19; clone_size: .; cdr3_length: 11; j_call: TRBJ1-5; cdr3_aa: ASSSLVDQPQH
v_call: TRBV7-8; clone_size: .; cdr3_length: 15; j_call: TRBJ1-6; cdr3_aa: ASSPRTGGFYNSPLH
v_call: TRBV28; clone_size: .; cdr3_length: 11; j_call: TRBJ1-2; cdr3_aa: ASSNDRDYGYT
v_call: TRBV29-1; clone_size: .; cdr3_length: 11; j_call: TRBJ2-1; cdr3_aa: SVVGSGRGEQF
v_call: TRBV7-2; clone_size: .; cdr3_length: 14; j_call: TRBJ2-2; cdr3_aa: ASSPGGRDSSGELF
v_call: TRBV30; clone_size: .; cdr3_length: 9; j_call: TRBJ1-1; cdr3_aa: AWLMNTEAF